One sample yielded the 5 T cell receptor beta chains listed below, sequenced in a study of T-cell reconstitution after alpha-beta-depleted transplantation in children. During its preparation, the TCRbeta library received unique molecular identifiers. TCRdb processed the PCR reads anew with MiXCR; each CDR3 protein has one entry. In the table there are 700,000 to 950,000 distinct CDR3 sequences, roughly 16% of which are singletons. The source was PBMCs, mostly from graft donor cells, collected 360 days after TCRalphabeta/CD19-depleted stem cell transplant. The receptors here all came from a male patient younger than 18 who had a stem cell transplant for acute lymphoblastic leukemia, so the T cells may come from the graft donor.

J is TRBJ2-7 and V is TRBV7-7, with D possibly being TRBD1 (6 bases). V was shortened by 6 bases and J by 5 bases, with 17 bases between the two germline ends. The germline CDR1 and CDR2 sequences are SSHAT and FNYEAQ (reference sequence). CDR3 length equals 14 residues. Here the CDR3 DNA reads TGTGCCAGCAGTTCCGGTACAGGGAGTGACGAGCAGTACTTC. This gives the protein CASSSGTGSDEQYF.

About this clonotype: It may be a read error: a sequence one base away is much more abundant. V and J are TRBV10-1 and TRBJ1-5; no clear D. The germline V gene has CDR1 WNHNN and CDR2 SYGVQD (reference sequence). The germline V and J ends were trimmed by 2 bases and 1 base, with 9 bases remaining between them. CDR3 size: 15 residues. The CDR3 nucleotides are TGCGCCAGCAGTGAGACGGAGACAAGCAATCAGCCCCAGCATTTT. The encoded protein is CASSETETSNQPQHF.

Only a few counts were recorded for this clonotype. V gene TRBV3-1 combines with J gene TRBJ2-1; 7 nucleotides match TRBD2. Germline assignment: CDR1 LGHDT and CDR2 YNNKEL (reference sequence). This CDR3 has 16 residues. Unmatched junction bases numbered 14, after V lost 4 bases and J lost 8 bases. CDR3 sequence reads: CASSPYKRDRGHEQFF. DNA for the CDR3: TGTGCCAGCAGCCCGTACAAGCGGGATAGAGGGCATGAGCAGTTCTTC.

DNA of the CDR3: TGTGCCAGCAGGCGAAGGGTCCGGGGGGAATTGAACACTGAAGCTTTCTTT. Its protein is CASRRRVRGELNTEAFF. The V and J genes are TRBV11-1 and TRBJ1-1; tentatively, D is TRBD1 (5 bases). V was shortened by 6 bases and J by 0 bases, with 20 bases between the two germline ends. CDR1 and CDR2 from the germline V gene are SGHAT and FQDESV (reference sequence). CDR3 size: 17 residues. The whole variable domain, remainder taken from reference TRBV11-1 and TRBJ1-1, is EAEVAQSPRYKITEKSQAVAFWCDPISGHATLYWYRQILGQGPELLVQFQDESVVDDSQLPKDRFSAERLKGVDSTLKIQPAELGDSAMYLCASRRRVRGELNTEAFFGQGTRLTVV.

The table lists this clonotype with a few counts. CDR3 nucleotide sequence: TGTGCCAGCAGCCAAGAGTTAGGAGGATACAATGAGCAGTTCTTC. Encoded protein: CASSQELGGYNEQFF. The chain uses TRBV3-1 and TRBJ2-1; a possible D gene is TRBD2 (5 bases). V lost 0 bases and J 4 bases, leaving 10 bases between the germline ends. CDR3 size: 15 residues. Germline loops: CDR1 LGHDT, CDR2 YNNKEL (reference sequence).